This TCR beta chain was captured in a study of graft-versus-host responses after intestinal transplantation (dated by TCRdb to about 2021). For context, the study as a whole: Recipients received multivisceral, liver-intestinal, or isolated intestinal transplants. A peak of at least 4% donor T cells among recipient peripheral blood mononuclear cells was the definition used for donor T cell macrochimerism. Rather than going through the commercial service, samples from a few later patients were sequenced in-house on an Illumina MiSeq and processed with MiXCR. Every recipient was given anti-thymocyte globulin induction, followed by roughly 3 years of maintenance tacrolimus and steroids. The cohort enrolled about two dozen intestinal transplant recipients, one of whom was a retransplant, and a few patients without pretransplant specimens were excluded. After intestinal transplantation, graft-versus-host and host-versus-graft alloreactive T cell clones were followed in the graft, circulation and bone marrow using bulk TCR-beta CDR3 sequencing. Alloreactive clones were identified by sequencing pre-transplant mixed lymphocyte reaction products and comparing these products with unstimulated pre-transplant donor and recipient T cells. The research as a whole found: GvH clones were detected in recipient bone marrow, and some appeared earlier in ileal mucosa or blood, consistent with an intestinal mucosal origin. Early after transplant, declines in HvG clones were associated with peak levels of circulating GvH clones. High GvH to HvG T cell clonal ratios were observed in the allografts of patients with donor T cell macrochimerism. The relatively low number and heterogeneity of intestinal transplant patients limited the conclusions.

The germline ends are 5 bases apart after V is trimmed by 1 base and J by 1 base. The CDR3, cysteine through phenylalanine, is 13 amino acids long. The only DNA kept is the CDR3, 39 bases in frame from the first base. The CDR1 and CDR2 encoded by the germline V gene are SGHDT and YYEEEE. As for this clone: Its target antigen remains unknown. The sample holds no much larger clone one base away, and base qualities are not on file. Different DNA sequences within this sample yield the same CDR3.

What the time point label conveys for this sample: cells obtained before transplantation from donor or recipient. CD3+CD4+ and CD3+CD8+ populations were FACS-sorted from unstimulated pre-transplant donor and recipient cells taken from spleen or lymph nodes. Library creation used the immunoSEQ multiplex PCR assay. For most patients, genomic DNA was isolated using the Qiagen DNeasy Blood and Tissue Kit and was shipped frozen to Adaptive Biotechnologies for TCR sequencing. High-throughput TCR-beta CDR3 sequencing of genomic DNA from most patients was performed by Adaptive Biotechnologies. Per the source publication's procedure: Adaptive's ImmunoSEQ software was the source of the TCR sequencing data for fewer than 20 patients, while three other patients were processed with MiXCR and VDJtools. CD4 versus CD8 sorting errors were corrected by removing sequences found in both subsets at a frequency ratio below 5:1. CDR3 nucleotide sequences shared between donor and recipient were removed because their origin could not be assigned. To count as alloreactive, a clone needed at least 2-fold expansion over unstimulated cells and a minimum CFSE-low frequency of 0.002% (template counts) or 0.001% (read counts). A clone was considered mappable if detected in the sequenced pre-transplant spleen, lymph node, or MLR CFSE-low populations of the donor or recipient. The cumulative frequency of alloreactive clones was calculated as a percentage of all sequences, weighted by copy number. As stored in TCRdb, this immuneACCESS dataset retains in-frame rearrangements with V and J assigned. A fraction of the clones does not appear; measured against another copy, unresolved V genes explain less than half of the discrepancy, and the remainder lacks a known reason. From that table come the V and J calls and clone size; the DNA was used to work out D and trimming. The sample table records 55,000 to 65,000 clones; around 92% of these occur just once. The leading ten clones occupy roughly 0.4% of the sample.

Here the sequenced sample was unstimulated CD4+ T cells sorted from spleen or lymph node cells, taken before transplant. The chain employs TRBV5-6 and TRBJ1-1; no D gene can be assigned with confidence. The source is a human donor who was the organ donor for an intestinal transplant. The sequenced DNA is TGTGCCAGCAGCTTGCGAAGGAACACTGAAGCTTTCTTT. It is translated as CASSLRRNTEAFF.